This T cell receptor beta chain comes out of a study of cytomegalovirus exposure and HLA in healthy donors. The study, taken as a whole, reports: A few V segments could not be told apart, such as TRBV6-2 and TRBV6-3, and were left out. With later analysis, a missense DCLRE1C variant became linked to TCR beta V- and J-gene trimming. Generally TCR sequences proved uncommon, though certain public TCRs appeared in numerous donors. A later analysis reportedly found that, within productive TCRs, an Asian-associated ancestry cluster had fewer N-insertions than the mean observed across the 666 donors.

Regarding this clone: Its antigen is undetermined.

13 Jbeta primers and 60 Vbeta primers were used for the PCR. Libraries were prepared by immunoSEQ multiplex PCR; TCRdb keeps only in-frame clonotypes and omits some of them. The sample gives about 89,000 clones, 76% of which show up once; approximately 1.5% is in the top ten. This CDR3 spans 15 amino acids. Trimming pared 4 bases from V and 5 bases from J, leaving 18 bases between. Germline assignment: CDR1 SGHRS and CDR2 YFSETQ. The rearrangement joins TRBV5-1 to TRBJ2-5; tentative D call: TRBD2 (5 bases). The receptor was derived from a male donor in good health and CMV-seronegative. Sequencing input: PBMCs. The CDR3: CASSPRSGVYETQYF. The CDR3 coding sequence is TGCGCCAGCAGCCCCAGGTCCGGGGTTTACGAGACCCAGTACTTC.